The T cell receptor (beta chain) under discussion was sequenced for a study of tumor and adjacent non-tumor tissue in lung cancer. Germline V gives CDR1 SGHRS, CDR2 YFSETQ. The V end was cut by 3 bases, the J end by 2 bases, with 12 bases between. CDR3 size: 14 residues. No cell sorting was done before RNA was extracted from the tissue. The normal lung tissue was taken more than 3 cm from the tumor edge. Notes on the study in general: In normal lung, the top 100 clones were significantly more dominant than in tumor. Shorter survival was associated with higher TCR diversity in tumors.

With regard to this clonotype: Its antigen is still unknown. As the CDR3 is not closed by the conserved phenylalanine or tryptophan, this likely results from a read error.

A modified ARM-PCR protocol with three rounds of nested PCR amplified TCRbeta. TCRdb analysed the multiplex PCR reads with MiXCR anew, one entry per CDR3 protein. The sample shows about 86,000 distinct CDR3 sequences, under 80% of them seen only once. The chain links TRBV5-1 to TRBJ2-7; no clear D gene. This TCR was sampled from a woman between 45 and 65 years old with non-small cell lung cancer. Material for sequencing was distant non-tumor lung tissue. The CDR3 reads CASSYRSNPYEQYS. The CDR3 DNA sequence: TGCGCCAGCAGCTACCGGTCCAACCCCTACGAGCAGTACTCC.